This entry is about one T cell receptor (beta chain). Its antigen is undetermined. These data come from a study of shared clonotypes between healthy human individuals. Study-wide points: Donors were few, which limited the genetic and exposure-history diversity represented.

The germline V gene encodes CDR1 SGDLS and CDR2 YYNGEE. With 3 bases clipped from V and 8 bases from J, the junction kept 1 base outside the gene matches. The CDR3 runs to 13 residues. Some clones are missing from TCRdb's copy, which holds only in-frame ones; the method was immunoSEQ multiplex PCR. The data contain over a million clones, around four fifths of them singletons. The clonotype was recovered from a young man in good health. The rearrangement uses TRBV9 and TRBJ1-4, with TRBD1 matching 10 bases. Sample: memory CD4+ T cells sorted from blood. The subset denotes: CD45RA-negative fraction. The CDR3 DNA is TGTGCCAGCAGCGGGACAGGGGGGGAAAAACTGTTTTTT. Residues: CASSGTGGEKLFF.